This T cell receptor beta chain emerged from a study of blood T cells in healthy people across ages. Primers used in a second PCR of about 7 to 11 cycles were a sample-barcoded 5' primer and a J-beta primer mix. Carrying 12 random nucleotides, a template-switch adaptor labeled each individual cDNA molecule. Using its own MiXCR run on the 5' RACE reads, TCRdb lists one record per CDR3 protein. This sample carries approximately 1,000,000 distinct CDR3 sequences, less than 50% of them seen once, and the ten largest clones take over 15%. The receptor comes from a woman aged 60 to 75 in good health. The sample was blood.

DNA of the CDR3: TGTGCCAGCAGTTCCGGCTACACCTCGTATAATTCACCCCTCCACTTT. Amino acid sequence: CASSSGYTSYNSPLHF. This rearrangement joins TRBV28 to TRBJ1-6; D is unclear. CDR1 MDHEN and CDR2 SYDVKM come from the germline V gene. The ends were cut back, 4 bases at V and 4 bases at J, with 14 bases in the middle. The CDR3 is 16 amino acids. The full variable domain, in which reference TRBV28 and TRBJ1-6 provide the parts outside the CDR3, is DVKVTQSSRYLVKRTGEKVFLECVQDMDHENMFWYRQDPGLGLRLIYFSYDVKMKEKGDIPEGYSVSREKKERFSLILESASTNQTSMYLCASSSGYTSYNSPLHFGNGTRLTVT.